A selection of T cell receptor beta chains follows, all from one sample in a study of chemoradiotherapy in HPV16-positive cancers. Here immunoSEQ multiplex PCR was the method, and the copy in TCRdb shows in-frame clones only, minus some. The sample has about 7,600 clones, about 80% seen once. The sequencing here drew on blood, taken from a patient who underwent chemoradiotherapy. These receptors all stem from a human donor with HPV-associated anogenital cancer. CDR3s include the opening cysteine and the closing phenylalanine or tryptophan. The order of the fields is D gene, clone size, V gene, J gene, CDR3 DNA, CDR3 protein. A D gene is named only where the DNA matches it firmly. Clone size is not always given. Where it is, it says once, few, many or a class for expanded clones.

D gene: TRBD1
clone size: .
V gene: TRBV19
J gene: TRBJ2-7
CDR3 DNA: TGTGCCAGTAAAGGACAGGGGGAGACTTACTACGAGCAGTACTTC
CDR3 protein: CASKGQGETYYEQYF

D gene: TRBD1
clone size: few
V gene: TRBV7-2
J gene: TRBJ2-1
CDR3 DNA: TGTGCCAGCAGCAGGGGACAGGGCAATGAGCAGTTCTTC
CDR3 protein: CASSRGQGNEQFF

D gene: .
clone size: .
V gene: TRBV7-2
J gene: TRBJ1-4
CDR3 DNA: TGTGCCAGCAGCTTTTTAGAGGATGAAAAACTGTTTTTT
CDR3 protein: CASSFLEDEKLFF

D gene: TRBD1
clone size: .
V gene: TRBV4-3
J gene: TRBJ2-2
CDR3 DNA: TGCGCCAGCAGCCGGGACAGCCCCACCGCGAACACCGGGGAGCTGTTTTTT
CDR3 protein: CASSRDSPTANTGELFF

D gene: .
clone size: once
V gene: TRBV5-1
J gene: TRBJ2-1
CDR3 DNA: TGCGCCAGCAGCTTAGACAGTTACAATGAGCAGTTCTTC
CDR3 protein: CASSLDSYNEQFF

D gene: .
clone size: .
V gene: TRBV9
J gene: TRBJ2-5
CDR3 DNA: TGTGCCAGCAGCGGAGGTGGGATGGAGGAGACCCAGTACTTC
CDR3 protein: CASSGGGMEETQYF

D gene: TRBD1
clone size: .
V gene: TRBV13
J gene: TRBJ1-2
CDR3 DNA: TGTGCCAGCACTCGGACAGGGAAAGGGGCTAACTATGGCTACACCTTC
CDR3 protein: CASTRTGKGANYGYTF

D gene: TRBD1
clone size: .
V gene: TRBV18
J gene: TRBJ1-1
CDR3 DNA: TGTGCCAGCTCACGCGGACAGGGGGGAGACACTGAAGCTTTCTTT
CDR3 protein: CASSRGQGGDTEAFF

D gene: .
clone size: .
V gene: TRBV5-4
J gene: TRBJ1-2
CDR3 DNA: TGTGCCAGCAGCTTGGACAGGGTTAGTAACTATGGCTACACCTTC
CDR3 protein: CASSLDRVSNYGYTF

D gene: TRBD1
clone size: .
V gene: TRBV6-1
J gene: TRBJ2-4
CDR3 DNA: TGTGCCAGCAGTGAAGGACAGGGGGTGAACATTCAGTACTTC
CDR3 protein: CASSEGQGVNIQYF

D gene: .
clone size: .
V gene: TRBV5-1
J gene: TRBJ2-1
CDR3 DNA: TGCGCCAGCAGCTTGGGGACAGTCGATGAGCAGTTCTTC
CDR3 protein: CASSLGTVDEQFF

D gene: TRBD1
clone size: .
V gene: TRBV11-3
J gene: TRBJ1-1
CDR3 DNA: TGTGCCAGCAGCTTTGGACAGGAGAACACTGAAGCTTTCTTT
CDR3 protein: CASSFGQENTEAFF

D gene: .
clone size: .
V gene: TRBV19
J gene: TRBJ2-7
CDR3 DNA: TGTGCCACCTCAGGGGATGGGGGGGCCTACGAGCAGTACTTC
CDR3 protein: CATSGDGGAYEQYF

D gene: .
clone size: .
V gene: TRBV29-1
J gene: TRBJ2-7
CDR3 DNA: TGCAGCGTTGAGGGTCAACTATCCTACGAGCAGTACTTC
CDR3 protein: CSVEGQLSYEQYF

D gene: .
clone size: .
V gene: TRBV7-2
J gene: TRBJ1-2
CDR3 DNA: TGTGCCAGCAGCACCCTATGGGGAGGGGAAGGCTACACCTTC
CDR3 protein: CASSTLWGGEGYTF

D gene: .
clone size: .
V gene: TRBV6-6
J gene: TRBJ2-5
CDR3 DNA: TGTGCCAGCAGTTACTCTACGGTTGGGGAGCAGTACTTC
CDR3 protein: CASSYSTVGEQYF

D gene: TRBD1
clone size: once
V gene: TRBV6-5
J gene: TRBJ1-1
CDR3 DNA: TGTGCCAGCAGTTACCTGGGACAGGGTCCGGGCACTGAAGCTTTCTTT
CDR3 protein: CASSYLGQGPGTEAFF

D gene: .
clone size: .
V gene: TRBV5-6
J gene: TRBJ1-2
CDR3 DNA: TGTGCCAGCAGCTTGAGGGGTTCAGGCTATGGCTACACCTTC
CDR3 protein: CASSLRGSGYGYTF

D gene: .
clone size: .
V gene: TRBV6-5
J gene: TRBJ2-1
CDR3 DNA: TGTGCCAGCAGGAGAACTCCTACAGGGTCGGAGCAGTTCTTC
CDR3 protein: CASRRTPTGSEQFF

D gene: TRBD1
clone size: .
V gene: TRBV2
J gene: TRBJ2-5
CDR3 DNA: TGTGCCAGCAGTGTGCCTACAGGGGAAACCCAGTACTTC
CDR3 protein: CASSVPTGETQYF

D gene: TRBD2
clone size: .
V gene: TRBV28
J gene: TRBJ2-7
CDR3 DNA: TGTGCCAGCGGACTAGCGGGAAACCCCTACGAGCAGTACTTC
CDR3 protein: CASGLAGNPYEQYF

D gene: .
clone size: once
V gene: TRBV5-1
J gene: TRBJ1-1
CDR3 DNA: TGCGCCAGCAGCTCCCAGGGTACTGAAGCTTTCTTT
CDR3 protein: CASSSQGTEAFF

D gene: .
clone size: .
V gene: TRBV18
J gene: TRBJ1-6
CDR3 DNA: TGTGCCAGCTCGAACGCTATAATCACTAATTCACCCCTCCACTTT
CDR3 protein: CASSNAIITNSPLHF

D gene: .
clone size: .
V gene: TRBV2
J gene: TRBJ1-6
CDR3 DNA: TGTGCCAGCAGTGGTTCTCCTAATTCACCCCTCCACTTT
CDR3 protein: CASSGSPNSPLHF

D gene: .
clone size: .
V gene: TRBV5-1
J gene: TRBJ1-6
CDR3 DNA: TGCGCCAGCAGCTTAGGGACGGAGAATTCACCCCTCCACTTT
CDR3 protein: CASSLGTENSPLHF

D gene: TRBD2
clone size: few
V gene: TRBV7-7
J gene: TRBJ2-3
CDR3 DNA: TGTGCTAGCAGCCGCGGACTAGCGGGGGTTGATACGCAGTATTTT
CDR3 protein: CASSRGLAGVDTQYF

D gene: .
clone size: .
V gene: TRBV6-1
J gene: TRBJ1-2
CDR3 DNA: TGTGCCAGCAGTGCAAGACAGGCTACATATGGCTACACCTTC
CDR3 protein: CASSARQATYGYTF

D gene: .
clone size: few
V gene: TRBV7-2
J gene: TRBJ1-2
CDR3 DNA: TGTGCCAGCAGCTTGGGGGACACCGGGATCTTTTCTCATGGCTACACCTTC
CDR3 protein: CASSLGDTGIFSHGYTF

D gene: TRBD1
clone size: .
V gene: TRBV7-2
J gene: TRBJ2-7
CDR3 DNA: TGTGCCAGCAGCTCGCCGGGACAGGGAACCTACGAGCAGTACTTC
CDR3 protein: CASSSPGQGTYEQYF

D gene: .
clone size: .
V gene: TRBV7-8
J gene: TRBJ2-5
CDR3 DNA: TGTGCCAGCAGCTTAGAGAGGGGGCAAGAGACCCAGTACTTC
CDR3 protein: CASSLERGQETQYF

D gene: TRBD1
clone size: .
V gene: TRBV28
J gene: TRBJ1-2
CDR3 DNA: TGTGCCAGCAGTTTTCAGGGACAGCTCTATGGCTACACCTTC
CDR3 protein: CASSFQGQLYGYTF

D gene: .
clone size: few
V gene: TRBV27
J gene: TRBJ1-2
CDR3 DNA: TGTGCCAGCAGAAGGACGGGTATTAACTATGGCTACACCTTC
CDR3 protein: CASRRTGINYGYTF

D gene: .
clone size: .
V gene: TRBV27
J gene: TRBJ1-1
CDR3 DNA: TGTGCCAGCAGTTTATCTGTGAGCACTGAAGCTTTCTTT
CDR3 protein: CASSLSVSTEAFF

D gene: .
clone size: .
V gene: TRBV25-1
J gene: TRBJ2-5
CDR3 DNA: TGTGCCAGCAGTGTCGGTGTGGGCAGTGAGACCCAGTACTTC
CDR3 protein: CASSVGVGSETQYF

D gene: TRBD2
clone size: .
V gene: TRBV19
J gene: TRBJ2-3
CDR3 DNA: TGTGCCAGTAGTCCAGGTAGCGGGGGCGCTACCACAGATACGCAGTATTTT
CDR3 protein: CASSPGSGGATTDTQYF

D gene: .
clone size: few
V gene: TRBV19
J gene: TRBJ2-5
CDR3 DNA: TGTGCCAGTAGTCGGTCCAGTCAAGAGACCCAGTACTTC
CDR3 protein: CASSRSSQETQYF

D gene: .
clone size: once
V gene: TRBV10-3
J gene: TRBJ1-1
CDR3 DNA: TGTGCCAGCAGTCCCCGGGGACCCACTGAAGCTTTCTTT
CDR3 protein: CASSPRGPTEAFF

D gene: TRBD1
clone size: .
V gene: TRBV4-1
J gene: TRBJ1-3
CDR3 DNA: TGCGCCAGCAGCCAACTTCTCCTTGACAGGGAAAGCTCTGGAAACACCATATATTTT
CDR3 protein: CASSQLLLDRESSGNTIYF

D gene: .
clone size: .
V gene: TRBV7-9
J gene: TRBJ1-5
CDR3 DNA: TGTGCCAGCAGCTTAGATGGGGGCTGGAATCAGCCCCAGCATTTT
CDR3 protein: CASSLDGGWNQPQHF

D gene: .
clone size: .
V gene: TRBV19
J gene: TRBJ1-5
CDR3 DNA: TGTGCCAGTAGTATATTTGCGACAGATAATCAGCCCCAGCATTTT
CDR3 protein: CASSIFATDNQPQHF

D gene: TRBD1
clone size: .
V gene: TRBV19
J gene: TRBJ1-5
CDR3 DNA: TGTGCCAGTAGTATAGGCAAGGGGGCGGGCAATCAGCCCCAGCATTTT
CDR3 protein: CASSIGKGAGNQPQHF

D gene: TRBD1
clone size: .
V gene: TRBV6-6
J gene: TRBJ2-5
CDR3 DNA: TGTGCCAGCAGTTACGGGGCAGGGGGCGGCGTAGAGACCCAGTACTTC
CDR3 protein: CASSYGAGGGVETQYF

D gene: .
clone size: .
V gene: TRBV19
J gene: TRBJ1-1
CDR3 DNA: TGTGCCAGTAGTATCTCGACGTACCTGAACACTGAAGCTTTCTTT
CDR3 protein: CASSISTYLNTEAFF

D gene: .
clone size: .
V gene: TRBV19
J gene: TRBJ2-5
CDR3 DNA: TGTGCCAGTAGTAAGCCGGGGGTGAGGACCCAGTACTTC
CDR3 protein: CASSKPGVRTQYF

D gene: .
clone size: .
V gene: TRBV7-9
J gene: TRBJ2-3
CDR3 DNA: TGTGCCAGCAGCACATTTAGGGATTCCCTCACAGATACGCAGTATTTT
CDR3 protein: CASSTFRDSLTDTQYF

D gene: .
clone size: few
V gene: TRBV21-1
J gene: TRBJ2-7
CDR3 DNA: TGTGCCAGCAGCAAAGGAGTTGGAGACAGCTACGAGCAGTACTTC
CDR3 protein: CASSKGVGDSYEQYF

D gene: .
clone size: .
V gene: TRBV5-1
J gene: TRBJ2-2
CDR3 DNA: TGCGCCAGCAGCTACCGACAGGCCGCCGGGGAGCTGTTTTTT
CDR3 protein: CASSYRQAAGELFF

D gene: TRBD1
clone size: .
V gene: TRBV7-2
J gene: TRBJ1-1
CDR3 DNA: TGTGCCAGCAGCCCCTGGACAGGGAGGGAAGCTTTCTTT
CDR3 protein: CASSPWTGREAFF

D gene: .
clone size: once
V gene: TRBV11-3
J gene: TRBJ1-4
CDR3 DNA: TGTGCCAGCTTAGGGTGGTTAAAGGATGAAAAACTGTTTTTT
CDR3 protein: CASLGWLKDEKLFF

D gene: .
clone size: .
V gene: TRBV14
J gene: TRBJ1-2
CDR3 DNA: TGTGCCAGCAGCGTTAAACAGGGCAGGGGAGGCGGCTACACCTTC
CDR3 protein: CASSVKQGRGGGYTF